Shown below are 7 T cell receptor beta chains from a single sample sequenced in a study of T cells after yellow fever vaccination. TCRdb reanalysed the 5' RACE reads using MiXCR and keeps one entry per CDR3 protein. This sample has more than 350,000 distinct CDR3 sequences, with about 9.9% found just once. Here the sequenced sample was PBMCs, taken on the day of the first yellow fever vaccination. These receptors were collected from a man between 18 and 35 years old who received the YFV17D yellow fever vaccine.

In this sample, this clonotype turned up a few times. V is TRBV10-2 and J is TRBJ1-2; D call uncertain. The CDR3 is 12 residues long. CDR1 is WSHSY, CDR2 SAAADI, per germline. Trimming shortened V by 2 bases and J by 6 bases, and 7 bases separated the two germline ends. CDR3 in amino acids: CASSENGDGYTF. DNA for the CDR3: TGCGCCAGCAGTGAGAACGGTGATGGCTACACCTTC.

This clonotype occurred many times. The J gene is TRBJ1-1, the V gene TRBV7-9, with 11 bases fitting TRBD1. This CDR3 contains 15 residues. The ends lost 3 bases at V and 5 bases at J; junction bases unmatched: 5. CDR1 is SEHNR and CDR2 is FQNEAQ in the germline V gene (reference sequence). Here the CDR3 DNA reads TGTGCCAGCAGCTTGGACAGGGGGCCCGGTACTGAAGCTTTCTTT. It is translated as CASSLDRGPGTEAFF.

This clonotype was seen ten or more times. The chain employs TRBV12-3 or TRBV12-4 and TRBJ1-1; tentatively, D is TRBD1 (6 bases). The V and J ends lost 2 bases and 4 bases respectively, with 8 bases between them. CDR3 length: 13 residues. The CDR3 protein is CASSLTGTTEAFF. The CDR3 region has the DNA TGTGCCAGCAGTTTAACAGGGACCACTGAAGCTTTCTTT.

Only a few counts were recorded for this clonotype. The chain links TRBV20-1 to TRBJ2-3; 14 bases match TRBD2. Germline V lookup: CDR1 DFQATT, CDR2 SNEGSKA (reference sequence). V gave up 5 bases and J gave up 1 base; unmatched junction bases: 2. The CDR3 contains 15 residues. The CDR3 spells CSAAGLAGGTDTQYF. The CDR3, as DNA: TGCAGTGCTGCGGGACTAGCGGGGGGCACAGATACGCAGTATTTT.

This clonotype came up many times. The chain uses TRBV5-1 and TRBJ1-6; D call uncertain. The germline gives CDR1 SGHRS, CDR2 YFSETQ. The germline V and J ends were trimmed by 0 bases and 8 bases, with 6 bases remaining between them. CDR3 length equals 13 residues. For the CDR3, the DNA is TGCGCCAGCAGCTTGGCGGGGTATTCACCCCTCCACTTT. Protein: CASSLAGYSPLHF.

The rearrangement uses TRBV5-1 and TRBJ1-4, with TRBD1 matching over 7 bases. CDR1 is SGHRS and CDR2 is YFSETQ in the germline V gene. Trimming cost V 4 bases and J 5 bases; bases outside gene matches: 11. The CDR3 contains 16 residues. In DNA, the CDR3 is TGCGCCAGCAGCATCCAACCGGGACAGCTCAATGAAAAACTGTTTTTT. This translates into CASSIQPGQLNEKLFF. The full variable domain, in which reference TRBV5-1 and TRBJ1-4 provide the parts outside the CDR3, is KAGVTQTPRYLIKTRGQQVTLSCSPISGHRSVSWYQQTPGQGLQFLFEYFSETQRNKGNFPGRFSGRQFSNSRSEMNVSTLELGDSALYLCASSIQPGQLNEKLFFGSGTQLSVL.

The V gene is TRBV6-5, the J gene TRBJ2-1; TRBD2 matches at 7 bases. Germline loops: CDR1 MNHEY, CDR2 SVGAGI. V gave up 3 bases and J gave up 2 bases; unmatched junction bases: 13. The CDR3 totals 18 residues. Here the CDR3 reads CASSYPGPHREAYNEQFF. The CDR3 DNA follows: TGTGCCAGCAGTTATCCGGGGCCCCACCGGGAGGCCTACAATGAGCAGTTCTTC.